This TCR beta chain originates from a study of T cell repertoires in aging, cancer and after chemotherapy. Study-level background: Pre- and post-chemotherapy samples were paired from glioblastoma patients treated with temozolomide-based therapy.

As concerns this clonotype: Its antigen is as yet unknown.

Rearranged V-D-J TRB sequences were amplified with a mixed TRB-A/B primer pool. MiXCR was run by TCRdb on the multiplex PCR reads, yielding one entry per CDR3 protein. The sample carries roughly 7,200 distinct CDR3 sequences, about 50% recorded once. TCR beta rearrangements were amplified from peripheral blood genomic DNA. Study conclusions and caveats: Median generation probability rose over the chemotherapy interval in each cancer cohort, suggesting rebound thymic output. Compared with age-matched healthy donors, untreated hematological or solid cancer patients showed higher blood TCR clonality.

There are 15 residues in the CDR3. V lost 0 bases to trimming and J lost 0 bases, with 6 bases between them. Germline loops: CDR1 KGHSH, CDR2 LQKENI. This TCR came from a human donor with a solid tumor. J is TRBJ1-5 and V is TRBV18; D remains ambiguous. Sequences were obtained from blood. The CDR3: CASSPPRASNQPQHF. The CDR3 bases are TGTGCCAGCTCACCACCAAGGGCTAGCAATCAGCCCCAGCATTTT.